This TCR beta chain was captured in a study (dated by TCRdb to about 2015). Background for the entire study: Whether tumor-infiltrating Tregs in breast cancer are recruited from blood Tregs or converted in situ from other CD4+ T cell subsets was tested. General study outcomes and caveats: Rather than covering whole repertoires, validation in the larger cohort was restricted to a single TCR beta V-J rearrangement. Tumor memory CD4+ T cell TCR gene usage was found to cluster with blood and lymph node memory CD4+ cells and with lymph node naive CD4+ cells. The greatest overlap of tumor-infiltrating Treg TCR alpha and beta sequences was observed with tumor naive CD4+ T cells, followed by blood naive CD4+ T cells.

A word on this clonotype: Which antigen it targets is not known. No per-base quality is available; no much larger clone lies one base away.

From the cysteine through the phenylalanine, the CDR3 covers 15 amino acids. The sequence is cut down to CDR3 DNA, 45 bases in frame from base 1. CDR1 and CDR2 were assigned from the germline V gene as SGHDT and YYEEEE. Trimming leaves V shorter by 0 bases and J shorter by 9 bases, with the junction holding 7 bases beyond the gene matches. CD4+CD45RO+CD25- cells were isolated as memory CD4+ T cells. Tregs, naive and memory CD4+ T cells from tumor, blood and ipsilateral draining lymph nodes of a few breast cancer patients underwent full-length TCR alpha and beta sequencing. Tumor tissue and lymph nodes obtained by ipsilateral axillary dissection were perfused with PBS, cut into small pieces and digested using collagenase I and hyaluronidase. Mononuclear cells from lymph nodes or approximately 50 ml of peripheral blood were isolated by Ficoll density gradient centrifugation. A purity exceeding 90% was confirmed by FACS for the sorted cell populations.

Amplification of full-length TCR variable regions was done by 5' RACE PCR using constant-region reverse primers, and this step was followed by semi-nested PCR with Nested Universal Primer A. The ReliaPrep RNA Cell Miniprep System was used to extract total RNA, which was then reverse transcribed into 5'RACE-ready cDNA with the SMARTer RACE 5'/3' Kit. An Illumina MiSeq was used to sequence the full-length TCR alpha and beta libraries, which had been barcoded with multiplex adaptors. In the original analysis: For each of nine subset-tissue groups, sequencing data from the five patients were pooled, and the groups were compared by unsupervised clustering of TCR gene usage. The Morisita-Horn index was used to calculate repertoire similarity, with shared sequences weighted by how much each contributed to each repertoire. TCRdb itself trimmed the public reads at Q25 with fastp, ran MiXCR and retained productive beta chains. Entries that share a CDR3 protein sequence are merged under the most common genes and DNA. TCRdb's processing, not the study's, gives the V and J calls here. The sample data list about 5,900 distinct CDR3 sequences, and 69% of these were observed just once. The ten largest clones capture about 4.2% of the sample.

The origin of this receptor is a female donor with breast cancer. Sequences were obtained from memory CD4+ T cells sorted from a lymph node. The intended sense of this specimen's cell subset or site label: memory CD4+ T cells, CD4+CD45RO+CD25-. Recombination connected TRBV5-6 to TRBJ2-1; TRBD2 lines up with 9 middle nucleotides. The CDR3 protein is CASSLAGLAVGEQFF. The nucleotide sequence is given as TGTGCCAGCAGCTTGGCGGGACTAGCCGTAGGTGAGCAGTTCTTC.